This TCR beta chain was captured in a study of graft-versus-host responses after intestinal transplantation (dated by TCRdb to 2020 to 2023). Background for the entire study: The transplants that recipients got were multivisceral, liver-intestinal, or isolated intestinal. Bulk TCR-beta CDR3 sequencing was used to track graft-versus-host and host-versus-graft alloreactive T cell clones in the graft, circulation and bone marrow after intestinal transplantation. All recipients received anti-thymocyte globulin induction followed by maintenance tacrolimus and steroids for around 3 years. Alloreactive clones were identified by sequencing pre-transplant mixed lymphocyte reaction products and comparing these products with unstimulated pre-transplant donor and recipient T cells. Rather than being sequenced by the commercial service, samples from three later patients were sequenced in-house on an Illumina MiSeq and processed with MiXCR. A peak of at least 4% donor T cells among recipient peripheral blood mononuclear cells was the definition used for donor T cell macrochimerism. The cohort enrolled approximately 24 intestinal transplant recipients including one retransplant, and 3 patients lacking pretransplant specimens were excluded. What the work shows at the level of the full study, not this receptor alone: Early after transplant, declines in HvG clones were associated with peak levels of circulating GvH clones. Conclusions were limited by the relatively low number and heterogeneity of intestinal transplant patients. GvH clones were detected in recipient bone marrow, and some appeared earlier in ileal mucosa or blood, consistent with an intestinal mucosal origin. Patients with donor T cell macrochimerism had high GvH to HvG T cell clonal ratios in their allografts.

On this clone: Base qualities are missing; no much larger clone stands one base away.

The time point label corresponds to: cells obtained before transplantation from donor or recipient. Mixed lymphocyte reactions plated around 200,000 CFSE-labeled pre-transplant responders with around 200,000 irradiated violet-dye-labeled stimulators and were cultured for more than five days. Proliferating CD3+CD4+CFSE-low and CD3+CD8+CFSE-low responder cells were FACS-sorted on a BD Influx sorter after the mixed lymphocyte reaction. Receptors were amplified or captured by the immunoSEQ multiplex PCR assay. For most patients, genomic DNA was isolated with the Qiagen DNeasy Blood and Tissue Kit and shipped frozen to Adaptive Biotechnologies for TCR sequencing. Adaptive Biotechnologies carried out high-throughput TCR-beta CDR3 sequencing of genomic DNA for most patients. The authors' analysis ran thus. TCR sequencing data were retrieved from Adaptive's ImmunoSEQ software for more than 15 patients, whereas a few other patients were processed with MiXCR and VDJtools. To correct CD4 versus CD8 sorting errors, sequences present in both subsets at a frequency ratio below 5:1 were removed. Because the origin of CDR3 nucleotide sequences shared between donor and recipient could not be assigned, those sequences were removed. To count as alloreactive, a clone needed at least 2-fold expansion over unstimulated cells and a minimum CFSE-low frequency of 0.002% (template counts) or 0.001% (read counts). A clone was considered mappable if detected in the sequenced pre-transplant spleen, lymph node, or MLR CFSE-low populations of the donor or recipient. The cumulative frequency of alloreactive clones was calculated as a percentage of all sequences, weighted by copy number. In its TCRdb copy, this immuneACCESS table keeps in-frame sequences only and misses some clones. Where compared with another copy, unresolved V genes explain less than half of these, and the others have no known cause. V, J and clone size are taken as reported in that table, and D and trimming were inferred from the DNA itself. The sample has 13,000 or so clones on record, roughly 35% of them singletons. The ten largest clones add up to 1.1% of the sample.

The specimen comprised alloreactive CD4+ T cells from a mixed lymphocyte reaction culture, sampled before intestinal transplant. Read against the paper, the sample's cell subset or site label means: CFSE-low proliferating T cells sorted from roughly 6-day pre-transplant mixed lymphocyte reaction (GvH or HvG direction). The clonotype comes from a human patient who received an intestinal transplant.

The CDR3: CSGGGSNEKLFF. The bases are TGCAGCGGAGGAGGGTCTAATGAAAAACTGTTTTTT. The chain uses TRBV29-1 and TRBJ1-4, with the D gene call left open. The germline V gene yields SQVTM for CDR1 and ANQGSEA for CDR2. V and J are truncated by 7 bases and 3 bases respectively, leaving an intervening sequence of 9 bases. The CDR3 spans 12 residues, from the cysteine through the phenylalanine. CDR3 DNA is the only sequence kept; it has 36 bases, read in frame from the first base.